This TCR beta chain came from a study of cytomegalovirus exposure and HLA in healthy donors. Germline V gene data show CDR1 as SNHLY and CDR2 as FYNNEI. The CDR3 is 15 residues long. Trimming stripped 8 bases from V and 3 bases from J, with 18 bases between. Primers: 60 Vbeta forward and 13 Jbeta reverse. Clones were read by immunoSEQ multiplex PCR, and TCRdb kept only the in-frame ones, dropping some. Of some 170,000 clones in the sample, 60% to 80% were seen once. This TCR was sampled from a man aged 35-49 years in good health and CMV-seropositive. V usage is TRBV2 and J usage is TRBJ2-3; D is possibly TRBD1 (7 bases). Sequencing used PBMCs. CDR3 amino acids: CASSGGGIRTDTQYF. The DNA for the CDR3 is TGTGCCAGCTCCGGAGGGGGCATTAGAACAGATACGCAGTATTTT. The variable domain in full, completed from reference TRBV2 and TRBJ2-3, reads EPEVTQTPSHQVTQMGQEVILRCVPISNHLYFYWYRQILGQKVEFLVSFYNNEISEKSEIFDDQFSVERPDGSNFTLKIRSTKLEDSAMYFCASSGGGIRTDTQYFGPGTRLTVL.